This passage covers 8 T cell receptor beta chains from one sample sequenced in a study of early T cells in non-severe SARS-CoV-2 infection. TCRdb analysed the 5' RACE reads with MiXCR anew, one entry per CDR3 protein. The repertoire has 45,000 to 50,000 distinct CDR3 sequences, roughly 6.2% of them found once; the top ten carry 5.5% to 8%. The sequenced sample was whole blood, obtained at baseline. These receptors originate from an adult who was a healthcare worker with PCR-confirmed SARS-CoV-2 infection or an uninfected control (not recorded which).

This clonotype was counted at least ten times. The CDR3 loop is CASSFGQGGSYEQYF. The CDR3 DNA reads as TGTGCCAGCAGCTTTGGACAGGGAGGGTCCTACGAGCAGTACTTC. The chain uses TRBV5-6 and TRBJ2-7, with D possibly matching TRBD1 (8 bases). Trimming stripped 2 bases from V and 1 base from J, with 13 bases between. The CDR3 spans 15 residues. Germline assignment: CDR1 SGHDT and CDR2 YYEEEE.

The table lists this clonotype with a few counts. The V call is TRBV5-4, the J call TRBJ1-1; possibly TRBD1 for D (5 bases). In germline, CDR1 is SGHNT, CDR2 YYREEE (reference sequence). V shed 3 bases and J shed 5 bases, with 14 bases lying between them. The CDR3 runs 14 residues. CDR3 in amino acids: CASSSQGYRTEAFF. Written as DNA, the CDR3 is TGTGCCAGCAGCTCGCAAGGGTACAGGACTGAAGCTTTCTTT.

This clonotype was counted between two and nine times. The chain joins TRBV9 to TRBJ2-5; D remains ambiguous. The CDR3 runs to 13 residues. CDR1 SGDLS and CDR2 YYNGEE come from the germline V gene. The V and J ends lost 0 bases and 1 base respectively, with 4 bases between them. The DNA of the CDR3 is TGTGCCAGCAGCGTAGGGGCCCAAGAGACCCAGTACTTC. Translated, it gives CASSVGAQETQYF.

The V call is TRBV18, the J call TRBJ2-3; D unresolved. V lost 1 base, J lost 1 base, and 12 bases lay in between. This CDR3 has 16 amino acids. CDR1 and CDR2 from the germline V gene are KGHSH and LQKENI. CDR3 DNA: TGTGCCAGCTCACCACTCTTCCGGGCCGGCACAGATACGCAGTATTTT. It is translated as CASSPLFRAGTDTQYF.

This clonotype was counted at least ten times. This chain uses TRBV24-1 with TRBJ2-3; no clear D. Trimming removed 7 bases from V and 0 bases from J, with 4 bases in between. The germline V gene has CDR1 KGHDR and CDR2 SFDVKD. The CDR3 is 12 residues long. This CDR3 reads CATRSSTDTQYF. The CDR3 DNA reads as TGTGCCACCAGGTCGAGCACAGATACGCAGTATTTT.

This clonotype was seen more than once but under ten times. The genes are TRBV12-3 or TRBV12-4 and TRBJ2-3; TRBD2 is a possible D gene (6 bases). V lost 3 bases, J lost 6 bases, and 16 bases lay in between. The CDR3 has 15 residues. DNA for the CDR3: TGTGCCAGCAGTTTGATGGCGGGACCGACCGATACGCAGTATTTT. It specifies CASSLMAGPTDTQYF.

This chain uses TRBV7-9 with TRBJ2-7; D gene unclear. The CDR3 is 14 amino acids. Germline V gene lookup returns CDR1 SEHNR and CDR2 FQNEAQ (reference sequence). Trimming left V 1 base short and J 2 bases short, with 9 bases between. The CDR3: CASSLGDPPYEQYF. The CDR3 region has the DNA TGTGCCAGCAGCTTAGGGGATCCTCCCTACGAGCAGTACTTC. The variable domain in full, completed from reference TRBV7-9 and TRBJ2-7, reads DTGVSQNPRHKITKRGQNVTFRCDPISEHNRLYWYRQTLGQGPEFLTYFQNEAQLEKSRLLSDRFSAERPKGSFSTLEIQRTEQGDSAMYLCASSLGDPPYEQYFGPGTRLTVT.

This chain connects TRBV28 to TRBJ2-7; 16 nucleotides agree with TRBD2. This CDR3 has 17 amino acids. Germline trimming cut 5 bases from V and 3 bases from J; bases unmatched to any gene: 7. Germline loops: CDR1 MDHEN, CDR2 SYDVKM. As DNA, the CDR3 is TGTGCCAGCAGTGGGGGACTAGCGGGAGGGCCCCGCTACGAGCAGTACTTC. As protein: CASSGGLAGGPRYEQYF.